This passage covers 14 T cell receptor beta chains from one sample sequenced in a study of T-cell memory formation after mild COVID-19. TCRdb re-called the 5' RACE reads with MiXCR, one entry per CDR3 protein. The top ten clones hold 25% to 35% of a sample with under 85,000 distinct CDR3 sequences, around 14% of them seen once. Sequencing input: PBMCs or a T cell subset sorted from them (not recorded which). The origin of the receptors is an adult woman who had mild COVID-19 (a few samples of this study predate the infection). Cell type and time point are not known.

This chain joins TRBV29-1 and TRBJ1-1; weak D call: TRBD1 (6 bases). This CDR3 has 18 residues. CDR1 is SQVTM and CDR2 is ANQGSEA in the germline V gene. Deletions cut 5 bases from V and 10 bases from J, with 35 bases between. CDR3 region: CSVLYTSPQPTGSIVAFF. DNA for the CDR3: TGCAGCGTTCTGTATACGAGCCCCCAACCGACAGGAAGTATCGTAGCTTTCTTT. Supplemented by reference TRBV29-1 and TRBJ1-1, the full variable domain reads SAVISQKPSRDICQRGTSLTIQCQVDSQVTMMFWYRQQPGQSLTLIATANQGSEATYESGFVIDKFPISRPNLTFSTLTVSNMSPEDSSIYLCSVLYTSPQPTGSIVAFFGQGTRLTVV.

The V and J genes are TRBV2 and TRBJ2-7; perhaps D is TRBD1 or TRBD2 (6 bases each). The CDR3 extends over 13 amino acids. Germline V lookup: CDR1 SNHLY, CDR2 FYNNEI. The V gene lost 10 bases and the J gene lost 3 bases, with 16 bases spanning the gap. The CDR3 coding sequence is TGTGCCACACAGGGAGGTGTCAACTACGAGCAGTACTTC. Residues: CATQGGVNYEQYF.

This chain uses TRBV9 with TRBJ1-1; D call uncertain. Germline CDR1 SGDLS, CDR2 YYNGEE. CDR3 length equals 14 residues. Trimming shortened V by 4 bases and J by 5 bases, and 15 bases separated the two germline ends. This CDR3 reads CASSPLDPGTEAFF. The CDR3 bases are TGTGCCAGCAGCCCCCTCGATCCGGGGACTGAAGCTTTCTTT.

This clonotype was found a few times. This rearrangement joins TRBV5-1 to TRBJ2-7, with 11 positions matching TRBD1. The junction had 7 bases not matched to a gene; V was cut back by 3 bases and J by 2 bases. Looked up from germline, CDR1 is SGHRS and CDR2 is YFSETQ. The CDR3 extends over 16 amino acids. The CDR3 DNA reads TGCGCCAGCAGCTCTGGACAGGGGGCCTTCACCTACGAGCAGTACTTC. Translating gives CASSSGQGAFTYEQYF.

This clonotype was observed a few times. The chain employs TRBV6-2 or TRBV6-3 and TRBJ2-7; possible D gene TRBD2, 5 bases. The CDR3 consists of 14 residues. Trimming removed 7 bases at V and 2 bases at J, with 15 bases between. The germline CDR1 and CDR2 sequences are MNHEY and SVGEGT. In nucleotides, the CDR3 is TGTGCCAGCATGGACTGGGCGGAGACCTACGAGCAGTACTTC. Protein product: CASMDWAETYEQYF.

This chain uses TRBV12-3 or TRBV12-4 with TRBJ1-5; D is unresolved. CDR3 length: 15 residues. V was clipped by 4 bases and J by 4 bases, with 14 bases between them. The CDR3 region has the DNA TGTGCCAGCAGTTCCCCCCGGGAGGCTAATCAGCCCCAGCATTTT. Its translation: CASSSPREANQPQHF.

CDR3 coding DNA: TGTGCCAGCAGTACCAATACTGGGACAGGGTCCTACGAGCAGTACTTC. It specifies CASSTNTGTGSYEQYF. The chain uses TRBV6-6 and TRBJ2-7; 9 nucleotides agree with TRBD1. The CDR3 has 16 amino acids. Germline V CDR1 and CDR2: MNHNY, SVGAGI (reference sequence). With V trimmed by 5 bases and J by 1 base, 9 bases remained unmatched.

There are a few counts of this clonotype. The chain couples TRBV5-1 to TRBJ2-2; D uncertain. The CDR3 is 18 amino acids. From germline, CDR1 is SGHRS and CDR2 YFSETQ. V shed 2 bases and J shed 4 bases, with 21 bases lying between them. CDR3: CASSFGPLGEKTTGELFF. The CDR3 coding sequence is TGCGCCAGCAGCTTCGGTCCCCTGGGTGAAAAAACCACCGGGGAGCTGTTTTTT.

In its sample, this clonotype was seen a few times. This chain connects TRBV12-3 or TRBV12-4 to TRBJ2-7; perhaps TRBD1 as D (5 bases). Trimming pared 3 bases from V and 2 bases from J, leaving 14 bases between. The CDR3 covers 15 residues. CDR3 sequence reads: CASSFRQLRAYEQYF. DNA for the CDR3: TGTGCCAGCAGTTTCAGACAGCTCCGAGCCTACGAGCAGTACTTC.

V and J are TRBV6-5 and TRBJ2-7; maybe TRBD2 (6 bases). The V end was cut by 0 bases, the J end by 3 bases, with 6 bases between. Germline V CDR1 and CDR2: MNHEY, SVGAGI. The CDR3 consists of 13 residues. The CDR3 bases are TGTGCCAGCAGTTACTCCGGGAGCTACGAGCAGTACTTC. It translates to CASSYSGSYEQYF.

In its sample, this clonotype was seen many times. The chain links TRBV5-1 to TRBJ2-7; D might be TRBD2 (5 bases). Germline lookup yields CDR1 SGHRS and CDR2 YFSETQ. This CDR3 has 11 residues. V was cut by 5 bases and J by 3 bases, with 6 bases left in between. CDR3 bases: TGCGCCAGCAGGGCGGGCTACGAGCAGTACTTC. Protein: CASRAGYEQYF.

This clonotype was seen only a few times. J is TRBJ2-1 and V is TRBV4-1; TRBD2 matches at 9 bases. The CDR3 is 14 amino acids. The germline V gene encodes CDR1 MGHRA and CDR2 YSYEKL. The V and J ends lost 5 bases and 5 bases, in that order; junction bases with no gene match: 4. CDR3 bases: TGCGCCAGCAGCTCCGGGACTAGCAACAATGAGCAGTTCTTC. It translates to CASSSGTSNNEQFF.

This clonotype has more than one count but fewer than ten. The J gene is TRBJ1-5, the V gene TRBV5-6; D is possibly TRBD1 (5 bases). Trimming left V 1 base short and J 3 bases short, with 14 bases between. This CDR3 has 16 residues. Germline V CDR1 and CDR2: SGHDT, YYEEEE. As DNA, the CDR3 is TGTGCCAGCAGCTTGTATGCCGGGACGGTCAATCAGCCCCAGCATTTT. Its translation is CASSLYAGTVNQPQHF.

This clonotype showed up just a few times. This chain connects TRBV4-3 to TRBJ2-7; no definite D call. V dropped 4 bases and J dropped 2 bases, with 12 bases sitting between them. In germline, CDR1 is LGHNA, CDR2 YSLEER. This CDR3 contains 14 residues. CDR3: CASSPGPKTYEQYF. The CDR3 DNA sequence: TGCGCCAGCAGCCCGGGTCCTAAAACCTACGAGCAGTACTTC.